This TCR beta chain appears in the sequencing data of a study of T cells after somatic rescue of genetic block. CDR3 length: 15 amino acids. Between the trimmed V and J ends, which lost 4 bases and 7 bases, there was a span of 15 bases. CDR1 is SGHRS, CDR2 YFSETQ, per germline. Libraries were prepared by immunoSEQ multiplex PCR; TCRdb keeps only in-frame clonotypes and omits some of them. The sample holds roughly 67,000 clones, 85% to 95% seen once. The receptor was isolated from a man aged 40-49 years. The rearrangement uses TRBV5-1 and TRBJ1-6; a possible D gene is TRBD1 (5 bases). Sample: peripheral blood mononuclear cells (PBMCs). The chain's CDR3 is CASSARQFGNSPLHF. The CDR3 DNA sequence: TGCGCCAGCAGCGCGAGACAGTTTGGCAATTCACCCCTCCACTTT.